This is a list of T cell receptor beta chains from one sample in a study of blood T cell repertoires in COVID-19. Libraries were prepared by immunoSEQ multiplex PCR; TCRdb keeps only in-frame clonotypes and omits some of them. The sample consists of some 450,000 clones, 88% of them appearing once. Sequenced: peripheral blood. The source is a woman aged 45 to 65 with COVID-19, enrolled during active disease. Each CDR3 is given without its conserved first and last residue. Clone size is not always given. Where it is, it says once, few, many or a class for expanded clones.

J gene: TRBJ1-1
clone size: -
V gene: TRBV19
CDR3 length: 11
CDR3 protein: ASKDKQNTEAF

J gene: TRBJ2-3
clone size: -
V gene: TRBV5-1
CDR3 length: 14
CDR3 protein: ASSFSGSEGTDTQY

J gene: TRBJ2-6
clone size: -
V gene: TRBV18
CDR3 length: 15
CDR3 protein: ASSPRQGATGANVLT

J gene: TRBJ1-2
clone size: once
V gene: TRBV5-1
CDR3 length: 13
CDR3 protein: ASSLEGTDAGGYT

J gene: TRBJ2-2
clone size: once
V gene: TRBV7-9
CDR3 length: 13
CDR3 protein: ASSLNAGDTGELF

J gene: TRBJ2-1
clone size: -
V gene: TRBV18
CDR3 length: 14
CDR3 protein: ASSPSGQGSYNEQF

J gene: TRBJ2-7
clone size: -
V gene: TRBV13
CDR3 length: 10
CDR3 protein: ASSFVGGTSS

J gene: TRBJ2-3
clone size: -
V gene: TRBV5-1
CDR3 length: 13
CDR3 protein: ASSSTQQSTDTQY

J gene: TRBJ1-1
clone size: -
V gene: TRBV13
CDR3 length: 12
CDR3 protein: ASSFYETPTEAF

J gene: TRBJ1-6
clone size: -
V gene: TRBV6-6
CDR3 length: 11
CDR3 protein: ASSTDIASPLH

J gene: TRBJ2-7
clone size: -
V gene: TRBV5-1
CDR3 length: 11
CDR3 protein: ASSLGTGYEQY

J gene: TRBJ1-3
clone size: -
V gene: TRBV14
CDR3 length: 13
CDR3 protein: ASSQGATSGNTIY

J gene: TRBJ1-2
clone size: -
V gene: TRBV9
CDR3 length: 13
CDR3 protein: ASSSPRGAYYGYT

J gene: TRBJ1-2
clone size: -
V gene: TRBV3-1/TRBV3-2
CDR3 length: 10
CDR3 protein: ASSQGKEGYT

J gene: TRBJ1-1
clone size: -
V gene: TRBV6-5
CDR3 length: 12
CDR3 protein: ASSYTLLNTEAF

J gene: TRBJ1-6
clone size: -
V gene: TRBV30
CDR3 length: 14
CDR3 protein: AWSVPLRLYNSPLH

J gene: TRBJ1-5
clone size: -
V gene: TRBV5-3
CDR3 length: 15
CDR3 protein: ARRHRGGSYRNQPQH

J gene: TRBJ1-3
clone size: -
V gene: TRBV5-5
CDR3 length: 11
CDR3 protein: ASSSRPGNTIY

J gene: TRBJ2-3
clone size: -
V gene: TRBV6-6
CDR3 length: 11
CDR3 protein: ATRAGGTYTQY

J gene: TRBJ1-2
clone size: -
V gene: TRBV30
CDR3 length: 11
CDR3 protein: AWSARQGRGYT

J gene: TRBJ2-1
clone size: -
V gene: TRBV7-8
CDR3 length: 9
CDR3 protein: ASRRTGEQF

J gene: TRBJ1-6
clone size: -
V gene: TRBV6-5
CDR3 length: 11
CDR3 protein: ASSLEGVGPLH

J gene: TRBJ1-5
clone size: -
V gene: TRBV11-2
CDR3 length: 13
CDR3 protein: ASSPTRGIGQPQH

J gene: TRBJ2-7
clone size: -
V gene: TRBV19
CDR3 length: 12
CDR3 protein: ASSQIAGGYEQY

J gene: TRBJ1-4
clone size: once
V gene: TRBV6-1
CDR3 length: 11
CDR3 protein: ASSEAGTGTGR

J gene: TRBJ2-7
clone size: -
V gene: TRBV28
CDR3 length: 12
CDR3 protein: ASSNRDRVGEQY

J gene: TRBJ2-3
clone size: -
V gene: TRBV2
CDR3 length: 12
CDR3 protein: ASVKGPSTDTQY

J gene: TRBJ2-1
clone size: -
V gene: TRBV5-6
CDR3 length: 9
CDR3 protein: ASKYRVRKF

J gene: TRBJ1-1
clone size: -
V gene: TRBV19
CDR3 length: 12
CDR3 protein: ASSRRGLDTEAF

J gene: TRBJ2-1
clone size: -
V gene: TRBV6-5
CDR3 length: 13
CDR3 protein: ASSWGRGGSGEQF

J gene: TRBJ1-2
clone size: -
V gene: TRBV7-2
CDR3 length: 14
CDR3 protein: ASSLGGISRNYGYT

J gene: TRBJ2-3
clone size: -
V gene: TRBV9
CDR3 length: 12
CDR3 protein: ASSVLTSTDTQY

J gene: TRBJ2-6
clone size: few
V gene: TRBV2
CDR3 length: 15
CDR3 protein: ASSDIQGVAGANVLT

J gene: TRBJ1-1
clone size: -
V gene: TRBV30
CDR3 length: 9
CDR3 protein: ARYLNTEAF

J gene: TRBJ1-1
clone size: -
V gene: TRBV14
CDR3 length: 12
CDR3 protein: ASSPARASGIAF

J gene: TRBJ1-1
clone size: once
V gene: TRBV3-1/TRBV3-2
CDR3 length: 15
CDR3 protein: ASSPYPGTGVNTEAF

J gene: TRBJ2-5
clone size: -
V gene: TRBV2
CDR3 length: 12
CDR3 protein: ASSDRGWKETQY

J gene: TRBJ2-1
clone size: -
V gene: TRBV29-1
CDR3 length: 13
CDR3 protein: SVEDRTNTKNEQF

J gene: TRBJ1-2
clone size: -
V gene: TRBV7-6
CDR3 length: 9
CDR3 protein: ASSPTSGYT

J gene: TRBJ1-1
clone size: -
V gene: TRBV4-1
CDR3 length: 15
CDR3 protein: ASSQVPRQVMNTEAF

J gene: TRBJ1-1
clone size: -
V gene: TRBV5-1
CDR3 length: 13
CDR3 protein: ASSLMGQRRNEAF

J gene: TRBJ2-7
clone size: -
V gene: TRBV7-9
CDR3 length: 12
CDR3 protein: ASSPHQGGYEQY

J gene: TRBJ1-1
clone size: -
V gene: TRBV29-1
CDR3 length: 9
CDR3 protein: SGGGGTEAF

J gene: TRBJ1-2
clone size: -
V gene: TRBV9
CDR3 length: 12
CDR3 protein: ASSPPGQAEGYT

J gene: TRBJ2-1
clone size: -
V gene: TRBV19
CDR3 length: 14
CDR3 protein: ASSKSRGVGYNEQF

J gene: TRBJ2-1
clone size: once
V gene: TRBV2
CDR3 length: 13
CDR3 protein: ASSSRGLSRYEQF

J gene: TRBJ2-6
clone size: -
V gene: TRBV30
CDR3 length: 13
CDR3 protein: AWSAGLSGANVLT

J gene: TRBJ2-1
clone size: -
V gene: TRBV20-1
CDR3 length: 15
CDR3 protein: SASPGQAISFYNEQF

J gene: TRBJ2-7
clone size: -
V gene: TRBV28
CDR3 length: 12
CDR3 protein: ASSLPGGAYEQY

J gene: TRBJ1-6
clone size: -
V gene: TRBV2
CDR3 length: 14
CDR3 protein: ASSPPIGTGNSPLH

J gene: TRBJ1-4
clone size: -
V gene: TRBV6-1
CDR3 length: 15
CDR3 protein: ASSVYRVGATNEKLF

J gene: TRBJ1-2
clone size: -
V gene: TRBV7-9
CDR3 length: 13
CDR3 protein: ASTPPEGVGYGYT

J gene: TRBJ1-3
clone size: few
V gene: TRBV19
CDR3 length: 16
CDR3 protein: ASSIGPGGAGSGNTIY